This T cell receptor (beta chain) was sequenced in a study of response to subunit inactivated influenza vaccine. Via MiXCR, TCRdb re-called the RT-PCR reads, giving one row per CDR3 protein. Counted here are about 500,000 distinct CDR3 sequences, less than 7.5% occurring once; the ten biggest clones make up about an eighth. This clonotype was found many times. Its target is not known. The CDR3 is 11 amino acids. In germline, CDR1 is MNHEY, CDR2 SVGEGT. Trimming pared 6 bases from V and 3 bases from J, leaving 6 bases between. Findings of the study overall: It was the authors' suggestion that each seasonal influenza vaccination recruits few new T cells.

This material consisted of PBMCs from blood, taken roughly 24 months after vaccination. The chain carries TRBV6-2 or TRBV6-3 and TRBJ2-7, with D unresolved. This TCR derives from a man aged 45 to 75 who received an inactivated influenza vaccine. CDR3 residues: CASSTLYEQYF. CDR3 nucleotides: TGTGCCAGCAGCACCCTCTACGAGCAGTACTTC.